The clone carrying this T cell receptor beta chain was counted ten times or more. What it recognizes is unknown. The CDR3 covers 13 residues. V dropped 7 bases and J dropped 5 bases, with 12 bases sitting between them. The germline CDR1 and CDR2 sequences are MNHNS and SASEGT. The sample originates from a study of metastatic and nonmetastatic thyroid tumors. Study-level information: Across peripheral blood and tumor or nodule tissue samples taken from malignant and benign thyroid patients, the repertoires were compared with one another. General study findings and limits: Benign nodules were reported to have significantly lower TCR beta diversity than malignant thyroid tumors, in blood and tumor.

Under the authors' procedure: Using the CDR3 differences seen across clinicopathological groups, the authors built a distant-metastasis classifier for papillary thyroid cancer, which was meant to discriminate distant-metastatic patients. TCRdb re-clonotyped the PCR reads through MiXCR. The V and J calls were determined by TCRdb, not by the authors. The sample lists fewer than 40,000 clones, roughly a sixth occurring once. None of the patients had undergone any treatment ahead of thyroid surgery. The sequencing sample was made of blood. V is TRBV6-1 and J is TRBJ2-4; D tentatively reads TRBD1 or TRBD2 (5 bases each). The sequence derives from a male donor with papillary thyroid cancer or a benign thyroid nodule (not recorded which). Some clones in this sample may be carry-over from other donors' samples. This CDR3 reads CASNHGAQNIQYF. CDR3 bases: TGTGCCAGCAATCACGGGGCGCAAAACATTCAGTACTTC.